Each of the 8 T cell receptor beta chains below was sequenced from the same sample in a study of radiotherapy plus CTLA-4 blockade in lung cancer. The protocol was immunoSEQ multiplex PCR, while the TCRdb copy is restricted to in-frame clones and leaves out a portion. In the table there are approximately 50,000 clones, roughly 73% of which are singletons. The sample in question was peripheral blood, obtained from a patient treated with radiotherapy plus ipilimumab. The receptors come from a human donor with non-small cell lung cancer who had a complete response to radiotherapy plus ipilimumab.

The chain carries TRBV30 and TRBJ2-7, with TRBD2 as a possible D gene (5 bases). The germline V gene has CDR1 GTSNPN and CDR2 SVGIG (reference sequence). The CDR3 sequence is 13 residues long. Trimming removed 0 bases from V and 4 bases from J, with 10 bases in between. The CDR3 loop reads CAWSVQRTYEQYF. The DNA of the CDR3 is TGTGCCTGGAGTGTACAACGGACTTACGAGCAGTACTTC.

The genes are TRBV6-1 and TRBJ2-5; no firm D call. This CDR3 has 13 residues. The germline V gene has CDR1 MNHNS and CDR2 SASEGT. Trimming removed 1 base from V and 2 bases from J, with 5 bases in between. The CDR3 reads CASSEGHQETQYF. In DNA form, the CDR3 reads TGTGCCAGCAGTGAAGGGCATCAAGAGACCCAGTACTTC.

This sequence joins TRBV28 and TRBJ2-2; TRBD2 matches 8 bases. The CDR3 spans 14 residues. V was pared by 10 bases and J by 1 base, with 5 bases of the junction left unmatched. Germline V gene lookup returns CDR1 MDHEN and CDR2 SYDVKM. The CDR3 region is CAIPSGRNTGELFF. CDR3 nucleotide sequence: TGTGCCATTCCGAGCGGGAGGAACACCGGGGAGCTGTTTTTT.

The V gene is TRBV6-1, the J gene TRBJ2-5; D might be TRBD2 (7 bases). V dropped 5 bases and J dropped 3 bases, with 13 bases sitting between them. This CDR3 contains 14 residues. CDR1 and CDR2 (germline): MNHNS, SASEGT. In nucleotides, the CDR3 is TGTGCCAGCAGTCGTACGGGGGGCGAAGAGACCCAGTACTTC. Translation gives CASSRTGGEETQYF.

The chain links TRBV18 to TRBJ1-4; 7 bases agree with TRBD1. The CDR3 extends over 14 amino acids. CDR1 is KGHSH and CDR2 is LQKENI in the germline V gene. The V and J ends lost 6 bases and 8 bases, in that order; junction bases with no gene match: 9. This CDR3 reads CASSPRTGREKLFF. The CDR3 nucleotides read TGTGCCAGCTCCCCGAGGACAGGAAGAGAAAAACTGTTTTTT.

CDR3 loop: CASSLSPGGQSEQFF. For the CDR3, the DNA is TGTGCCAGCAGTTTATCTCCGGGGGGCCAAAGTGAGCAGTTCTTC. This chain joins TRBV27 and TRBJ2-1; tentative D call: TRBD2 (7 bases). The V and J ends lost 0 bases and 9 bases respectively, with 15 bases between them. Germline V gene sequence: CDR1 MNHEY, CDR2 SMNVEV (reference sequence). CDR3 length equals 15 residues.

This clone was detected a few times. The chain joins TRBV25-1 to TRBJ2-1; D may be TRBD1 (6 bases). The ends were cut back, 2 bases at V and 4 bases at J, with 15 bases in the middle. The CDR3 totals 16 residues. CDR1 and CDR2 from the germline V gene are MGHDK and SYGVNS. CDR3: CASSEHYRDPYNEQFF. CDR3 nucleotides: TGTGCCAGCAGTGAACATTACAGGGATCCTTACAATGAGCAGTTCTTC.

V and J are TRBV10-2 and TRBJ1-1; 7 nucleotides agree with TRBD1. Per the germline V gene, CDR1 is WSHSY and CDR2 is SAAADI. The CDR3 consists of 13 residues. The V segment lost 8 bases and the J segment 1 base; nucleotides outside the gene matches: 4. The CDR3 bases are TGCGCCAGCGGGAGACAGGGGAACACTGAAGCTTTCTTT. It is translated as CASGRQGNTEAFF.